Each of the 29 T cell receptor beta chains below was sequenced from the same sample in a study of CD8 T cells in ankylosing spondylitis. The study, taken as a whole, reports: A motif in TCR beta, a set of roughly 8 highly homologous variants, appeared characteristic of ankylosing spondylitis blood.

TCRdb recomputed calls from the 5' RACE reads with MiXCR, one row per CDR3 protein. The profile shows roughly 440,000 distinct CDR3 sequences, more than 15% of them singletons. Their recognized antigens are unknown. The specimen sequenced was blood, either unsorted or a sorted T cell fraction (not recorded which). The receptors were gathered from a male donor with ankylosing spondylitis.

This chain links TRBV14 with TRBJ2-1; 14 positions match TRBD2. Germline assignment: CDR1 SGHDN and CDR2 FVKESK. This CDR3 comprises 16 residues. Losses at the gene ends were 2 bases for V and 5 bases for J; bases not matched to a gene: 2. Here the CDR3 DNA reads TGTGCCAGCAGCCAAAGGACTAGCGGGGGGCACAATGAGCAGTTCTTC. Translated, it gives CASSQRTSGGHNEQFF.

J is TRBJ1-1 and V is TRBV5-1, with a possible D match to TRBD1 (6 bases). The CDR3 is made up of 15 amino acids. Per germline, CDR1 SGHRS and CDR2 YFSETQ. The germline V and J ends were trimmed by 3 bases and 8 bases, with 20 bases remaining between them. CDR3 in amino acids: CASSSIDRSGGEAFF. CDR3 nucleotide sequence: TGCGCCAGCAGCTCGATCGACAGGTCGGGGGGAGAAGCTTTCTTT.

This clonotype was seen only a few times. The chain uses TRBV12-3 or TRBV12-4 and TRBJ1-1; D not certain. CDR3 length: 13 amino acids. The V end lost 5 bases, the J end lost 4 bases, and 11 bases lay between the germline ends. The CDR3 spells CASSRSWFTEAFF. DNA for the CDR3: TGTGCCAGCAGTCGGTCGTGGTTCACTGAAGCTTTCTTT.

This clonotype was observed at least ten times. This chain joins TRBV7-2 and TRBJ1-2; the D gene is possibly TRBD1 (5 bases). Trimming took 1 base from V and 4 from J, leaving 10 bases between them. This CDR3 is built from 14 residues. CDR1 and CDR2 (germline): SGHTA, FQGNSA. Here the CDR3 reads CASSLDGGGYGYTF. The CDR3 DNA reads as TGTGCCAGCAGCTTAGACGGGGGAGGCTATGGCTACACCTTC.

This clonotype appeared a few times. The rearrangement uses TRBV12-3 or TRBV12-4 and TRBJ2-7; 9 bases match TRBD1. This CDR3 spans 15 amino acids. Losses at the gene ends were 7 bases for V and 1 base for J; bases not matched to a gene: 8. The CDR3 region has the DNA TGTGCCAGCACGTTGACAGGGGGATTTTCCTACGAGCAGTACTTC. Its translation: CASTLTGGFSYEQYF.

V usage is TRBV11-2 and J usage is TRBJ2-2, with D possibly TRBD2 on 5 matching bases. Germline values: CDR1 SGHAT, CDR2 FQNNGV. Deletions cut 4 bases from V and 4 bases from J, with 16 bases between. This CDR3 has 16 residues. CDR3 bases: TGTGCCAGCAGCTCCCCGGCCCACCGGGGCACCGGGGAGCTGTTTTTT. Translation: CASSSPAHRGTGELFF. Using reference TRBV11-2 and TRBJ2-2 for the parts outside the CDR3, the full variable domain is EAGVAQSPRYKIIEKRQSVAFWCNPISGHATLYWYQQILGQGPKLLIQFQNNGVVDDSQLPKDRFSAERLKGVDSTLKIQPAKLEDSAVYLCASSSPAHRGTGELFFGEGSRLTVL.

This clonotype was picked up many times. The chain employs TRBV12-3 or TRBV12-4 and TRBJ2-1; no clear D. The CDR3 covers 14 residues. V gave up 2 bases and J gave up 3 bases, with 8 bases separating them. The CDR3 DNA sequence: TGTGCCAGCAGTTTATGGGTAGACTACAATGAGCAGTTCTTC. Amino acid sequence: CASSLWVDYNEQFF.

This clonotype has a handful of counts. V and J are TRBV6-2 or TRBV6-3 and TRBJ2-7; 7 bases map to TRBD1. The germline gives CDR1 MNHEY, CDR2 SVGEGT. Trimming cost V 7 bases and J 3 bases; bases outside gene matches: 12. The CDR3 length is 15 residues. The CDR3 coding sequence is TGTGCCAGCAACCCACCCGACCGGACAGGCTACGAGCAGTACTTC. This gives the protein CASNPPDRTGYEQYF.

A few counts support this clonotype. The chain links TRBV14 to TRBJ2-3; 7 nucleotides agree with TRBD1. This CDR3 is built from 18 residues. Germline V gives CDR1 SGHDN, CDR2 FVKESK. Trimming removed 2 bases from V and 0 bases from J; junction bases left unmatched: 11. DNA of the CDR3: TGTGCCAGCAGCCAATTAAAGGGGGCGATGACTAGCACAGATACGCAGTATTTT. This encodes CASSQLKGAMTSTDTQYF.

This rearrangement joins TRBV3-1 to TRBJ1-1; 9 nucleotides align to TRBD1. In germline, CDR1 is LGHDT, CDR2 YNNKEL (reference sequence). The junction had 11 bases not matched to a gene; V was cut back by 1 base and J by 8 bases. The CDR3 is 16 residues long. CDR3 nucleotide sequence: TGTGCCAGCAGCCAAGGTTTTGGGAACAGGGGGCACGAAGCTTTCTTT. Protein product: CASSQGFGNRGHEAFF.

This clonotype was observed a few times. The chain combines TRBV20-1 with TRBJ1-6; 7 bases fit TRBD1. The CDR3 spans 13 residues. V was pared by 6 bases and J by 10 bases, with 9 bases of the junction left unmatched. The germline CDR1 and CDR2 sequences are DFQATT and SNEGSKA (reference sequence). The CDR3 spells CSARGAQGSPLHF. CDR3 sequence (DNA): TGCAGTGCCAGGGGGGCCCAGGGGTCACCCCTCCACTTT.

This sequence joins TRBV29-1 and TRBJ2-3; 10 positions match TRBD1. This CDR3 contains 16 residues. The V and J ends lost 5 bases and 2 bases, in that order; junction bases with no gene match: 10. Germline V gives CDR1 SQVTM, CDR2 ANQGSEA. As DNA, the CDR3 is TGCAGCGTTCGAAACCCCAGACAGGGGGCCACAGATACGCAGTATTTT. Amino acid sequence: CSVRNPRQGATDTQYF.

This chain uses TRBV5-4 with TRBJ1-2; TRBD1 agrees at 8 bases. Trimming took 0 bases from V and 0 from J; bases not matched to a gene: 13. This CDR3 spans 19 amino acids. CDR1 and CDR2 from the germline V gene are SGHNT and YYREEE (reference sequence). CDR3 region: CASSLVWPGGLPSNYGYTF. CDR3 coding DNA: TGTGCCAGCAGCTTGGTGTGGCCAGGGGGCCTCCCATCTAACTATGGCTACACCTTC.

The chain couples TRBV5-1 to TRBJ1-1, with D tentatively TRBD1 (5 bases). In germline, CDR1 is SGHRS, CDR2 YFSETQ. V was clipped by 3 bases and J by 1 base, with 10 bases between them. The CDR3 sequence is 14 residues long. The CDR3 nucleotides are TGCGCCAGCAGCTCCAGGGTTGGGAACACTGAAGCTTTCTTT. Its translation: CASSSRVGNTEAFF.

Here the CDR3 DNA reads TGCGCCAGCAGCCAAGTGTATGGTCAGCCCCAGCATTTT. This codes for CASSQVYGQPQHF. This sequence joins TRBV4-3 and TRBJ1-5; D is uncertain. This CDR3 has 13 amino acids. Germline CDR1 and CDR2: LGHNA and YSLEER. The ends were cut back, 1 base at V and 6 bases at J, with 7 bases in the middle.

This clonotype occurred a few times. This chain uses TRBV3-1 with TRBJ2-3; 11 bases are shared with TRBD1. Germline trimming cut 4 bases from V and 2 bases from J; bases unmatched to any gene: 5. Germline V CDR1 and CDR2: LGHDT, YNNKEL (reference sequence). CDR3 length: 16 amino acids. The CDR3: CASSPRGQGVTDTQYF. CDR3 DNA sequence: TGTGCCAGCAGCCCGAGGGGACAGGGGGTCACAGATACGCAGTATTTT.

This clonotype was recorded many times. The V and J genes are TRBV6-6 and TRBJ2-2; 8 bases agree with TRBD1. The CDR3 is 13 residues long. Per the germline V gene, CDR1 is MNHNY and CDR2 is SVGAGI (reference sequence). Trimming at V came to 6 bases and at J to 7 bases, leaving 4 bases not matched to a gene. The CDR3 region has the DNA TGTGCCAGCAGGACAGGGGTGGGCGGGGAGCTGTTTTTT. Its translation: CASRTGVGGELFF.

The CDR3 DNA follows: TGCAGTGCTAGGGTTAGTAGGAGTAGCAATCAGCCCCAGCATTTT. Translated, it gives CSARVSRSSNQPQHF. This chain links TRBV20-1 with TRBJ1-5; D gene unclear. Trimming took off 3 bases at V and 0 bases at J, with 12 bases between the two ends. The CDR3 spans 15 residues. Germline assignment: CDR1 DFQATT and CDR2 SNEGSKA (reference sequence).

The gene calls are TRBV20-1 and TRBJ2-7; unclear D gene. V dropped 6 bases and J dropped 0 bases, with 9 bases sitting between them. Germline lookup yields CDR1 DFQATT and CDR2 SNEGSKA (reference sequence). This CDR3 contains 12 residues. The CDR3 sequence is CSAPDNSYEQYF. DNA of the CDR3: TGCAGTGCACCTGACAACTCCTACGAGCAGTACTTC.

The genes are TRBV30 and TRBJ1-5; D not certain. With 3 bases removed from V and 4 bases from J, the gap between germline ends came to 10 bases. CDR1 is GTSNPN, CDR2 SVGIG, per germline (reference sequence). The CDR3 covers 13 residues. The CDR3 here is CAWRLQYNQPQHF. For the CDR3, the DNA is TGTGCCTGGAGATTGCAGTATAATCAGCCCCAGCATTTT. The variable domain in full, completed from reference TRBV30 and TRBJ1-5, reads SQTIHQWPATLVQPVGSPLSLECTVEGTSNPNLYWYRQAAGRGLQLLFYSVGIGQISSEVPQNLSASRPQDRQFILSSKKLLLSDSGFYLCAWRLQYNQPQHFGDGTRLSIL.

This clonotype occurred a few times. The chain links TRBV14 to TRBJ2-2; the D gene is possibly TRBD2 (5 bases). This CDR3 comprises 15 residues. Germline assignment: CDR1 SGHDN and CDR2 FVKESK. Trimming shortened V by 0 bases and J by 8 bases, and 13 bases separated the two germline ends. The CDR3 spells CASSQESAGVGELFF. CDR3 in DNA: TGTGCCAGCAGCCAAGAAAGTGCGGGTGTAGGGGAGCTGTTTTTT.

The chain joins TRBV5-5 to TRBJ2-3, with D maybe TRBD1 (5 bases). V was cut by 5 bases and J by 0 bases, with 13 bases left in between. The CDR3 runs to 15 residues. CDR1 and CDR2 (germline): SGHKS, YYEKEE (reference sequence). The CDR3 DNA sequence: TGTGCCAGCAGTTCAAGACAGACTAGCACAGATACGCAGTATTTT. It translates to CASSSRQTSTDTQYF.

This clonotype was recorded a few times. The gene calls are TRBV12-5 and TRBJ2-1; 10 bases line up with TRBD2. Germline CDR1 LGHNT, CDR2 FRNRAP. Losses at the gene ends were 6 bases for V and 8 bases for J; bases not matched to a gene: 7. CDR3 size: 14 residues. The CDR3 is CASGTGLASYEQFF. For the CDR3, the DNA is TGTGCTAGTGGGACGGGACTAGCGAGCTATGAGCAGTTCTTC.

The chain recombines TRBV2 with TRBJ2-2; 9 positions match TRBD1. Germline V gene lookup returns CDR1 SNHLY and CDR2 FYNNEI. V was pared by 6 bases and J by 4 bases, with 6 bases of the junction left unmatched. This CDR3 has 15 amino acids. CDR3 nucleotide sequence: TGTGCCAGCAGCGCCGGGACAGGGACCACCGGGGAGCTGTTTTTT. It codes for CASSAGTGTTGELFF.

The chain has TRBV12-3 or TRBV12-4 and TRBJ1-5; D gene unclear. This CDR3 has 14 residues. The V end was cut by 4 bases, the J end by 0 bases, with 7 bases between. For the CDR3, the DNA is TGTGCCAGCAGTTATGGATATAGCAATCAGCCCCAGCATTTT. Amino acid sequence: CASSYGYSNQPQHF.

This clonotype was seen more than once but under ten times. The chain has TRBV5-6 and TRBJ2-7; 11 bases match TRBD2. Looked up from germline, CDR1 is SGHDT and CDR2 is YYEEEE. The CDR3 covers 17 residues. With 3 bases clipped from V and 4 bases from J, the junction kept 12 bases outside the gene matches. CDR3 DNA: TGTGCCAGCAGCTCAAAAGGTGGACTAGCGGGTTGGTACGAGCAGTACTTC. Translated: CASSSKGGLAGWYEQYF.

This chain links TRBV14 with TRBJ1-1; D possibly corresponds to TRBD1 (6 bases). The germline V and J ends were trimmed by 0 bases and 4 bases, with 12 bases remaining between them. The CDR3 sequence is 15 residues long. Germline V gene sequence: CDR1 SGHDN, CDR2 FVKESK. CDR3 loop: CASSQDGGRGTEAFF. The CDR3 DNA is TGTGCCAGCAGCCAAGATGGGGGCAGGGGCACTGAAGCTTTCTTT.

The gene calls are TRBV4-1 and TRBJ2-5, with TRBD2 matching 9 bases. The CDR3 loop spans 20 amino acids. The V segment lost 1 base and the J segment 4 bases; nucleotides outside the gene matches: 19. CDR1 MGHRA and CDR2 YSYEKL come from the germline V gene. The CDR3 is CASSQVGGRGQRGAGETQYF. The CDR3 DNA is TGCGCCAGCAGCCAAGTAGGAGGCCGCGGACAGCGGGGGGCGGGAGAGACCCAGTACTTC.

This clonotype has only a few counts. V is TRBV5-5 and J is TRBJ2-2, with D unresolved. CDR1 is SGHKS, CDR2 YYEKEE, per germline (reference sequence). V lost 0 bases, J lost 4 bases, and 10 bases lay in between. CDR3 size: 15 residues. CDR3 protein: CASSLVVTPTGELFF. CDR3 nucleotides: TGTGCCAGCAGCTTGGTAGTTACTCCCACCGGGGAGCTGTTTTTT.